This TCR beta chain appears in the sequencing data of a study of blood T cells in healthy people across ages. This CDR3 is built from 14 residues. Germline lookup yields CDR1 SGHDT and CDR2 YYEEEE. V was trimmed by 4 bases and J by 1 base, leaving 11 bases between them. Primers used in a second PCR of about 6 to 11 cycles were a sample-barcoded 5' primer and a J-beta primer mix. Each CDR3 protein gets one entry after TCRdb re-called the 5' RACE reads with MiXCR. The data hold around 700,000 distinct CDR3 sequences, with approximately 25% observed a single time. These data also featured in a second study, about T cells of mothers and their children.

Sequencing input: blood. The J gene is TRBJ1-1, the V gene TRBV5-6; TRBD1 is a possible D gene (5 bases). The TCR sequence derives from a boy aged 10-17 years in good health. The CDR3 DNA reads as TGTGCCAGCAGCCCGGGGCTAGGGAACACTGAAGCTTTCTTT. This encodes CASSPGLGNTEAFF.